Following are 19 T cell receptor beta chains from one sample sequenced in a study of cytomegalovirus exposure and HLA in healthy donors. TCRdb keeps only in-frame clones here, not all; method: immunoSEQ multiplex PCR. The repertoire includes a few hundred thousand clones, 88% of them detected once, and 2.9% sits in the top ten. The sequencing input was PBMCs. The source is a young woman in good health and CMV-seronegative.

V is TRBV29-1 and J is TRBJ2-1; 11 bases line up with TRBD2. The ends lost 3 bases at V and 1 base at J; junction bases unmatched: 14. The germline CDR1 and CDR2 sequences are SQVTM and ANQGSEA. The CDR3 is 19 amino acids. CDR3 sequence: CSVEDYGTSGGFSYNEQFF. The CDR3 DNA sequence: TGCAGCGTTGAGGATTACGGGACTAGCGGAGGGTTTTCCTACAATGAGCAGTTCTTC.

The chain has TRBV10-2 and TRBJ2-3; the D gene is possibly TRBD1 (6 bases). Trimming removed 6 bases from V and 6 bases from J, with 13 bases in between. Per germline, CDR1 WSHSY and CDR2 SAAADI. This CDR3 has 13 amino acids. This CDR3 reads CASRDSSLDTQYF. The CDR3 DNA follows: TGCGCCAGCAGGGACAGTTCTTTGGATACGCAGTATTTT.

The chain joins TRBV7-9 to TRBJ1-1; D remains ambiguous. The CDR3 runs to 15 residues. Germline CDR1 and CDR2: SEHNR and FQNEAQ (reference sequence). Trimming left V 2 bases short and J 5 bases short, with 15 bases between. The CDR3 protein is CASSLMSPGKTEAFF. The DNA of the CDR3 is TGTGCCAGCAGCTTAATGTCACCGGGGAAGACTGAAGCTTTCTTT.

Written as DNA, the CDR3 is TGTGCCAGTAGGGCACGGGGGGATGGCTATGGCTACACCTTC. It translates to CASRARGDGYGYTF. The chain links TRBV19 to TRBJ1-2; tentative D call: TRBD1 (5 bases). CDR1 is LNHDA, CDR2 SQIVND, per germline (reference sequence). With 6 bases removed from V and 4 bases from J, the gap between germline ends came to 15 bases. CDR3 length: 14 residues.

J is TRBJ2-1 and V is TRBV15; D call uncertain. CDR1 and CDR2 (germline): LNHNV, YYDKDF (reference sequence). Between the trimmed V and J ends, which lost 4 bases and 8 bases, there was a span of 12 bases. CDR3 length: 13 residues. CDR3 sequence reads: CATSTQLSHEQFF. The DNA for the CDR3 is TGTGCCACCAGCACACAGTTGTCCCATGAGCAGTTCTTC.

This chain connects TRBV6-5 to TRBJ2-5; TRBD2 agrees at 7 bases. The germline gives CDR1 MNHEY, CDR2 SVGAGI. J lost 3 bases, V lost 6 bases, and 1 base had no gene match. This CDR3 is 12 amino acids long. The CDR3 reads CASRGREETQYF. CDR3 DNA: TGTGCCAGCAGGGGGAGGGAAGAGACCCAGTACTTC.

J is TRBJ2-7 and V is TRBV27, with 8 bases lining up with TRBD1. The CDR3 consists of 14 residues. Unmatched junction bases numbered 5, after V lost 7 bases and J lost 0 bases. Germline lookup yields CDR1 MNHEY and CDR2 SMNVEV (reference sequence). The CDR3 DNA reads as TGTGCCAGCACCCCGACAGGGGACTCCTACGAGCAGTACTTC. Residues: CASTPTGDSYEQYF.

The chain combines TRBV6-1 with TRBJ2-5; 7 positions match TRBD2. V was clipped by 4 bases and J by 5 bases; unmatched bases: 7. The CDR3 is 14 amino acids. Looked up from germline, CDR1 is MNHNS and CDR2 is SASEGT. The CDR3 region has the DNA TGTGCCAGCAGTGCTTGGGGGGGTCGGGAGACCCAGTACTTC. Amino acid sequence: CASSAWGGRETQYF.

This clone is a singleton in its sample. The rearrangement links TRBV29-1 to TRBJ2-7, with D uncertain. The V gene's germline CDR1 is SQVTM and CDR2 ANQGSEA. This CDR3 is 12 amino acids long. Trimming took 0 bases from V and 7 from J, leaving 10 bases between them. The CDR3 reads CSVEDGPSEQYF. The CDR3 nucleotides are TGCAGCGTTGAAGATGGGCCGTCTGAGCAGTACTTC.

The rearrangement uses TRBV30 and TRBJ1-4; 8 bases map to TRBD1. The V segment lost 4 bases and the J segment 4 bases; nucleotides outside the gene matches: 11. Germline V gene lookup returns CDR1 GTSNPN and CDR2 SVGIG (reference sequence). This CDR3 has 16 amino acids. CDR3 nucleotide sequence: TGTGCCTGGAAGGGCCTGGACAGGGAAAATAATGAAAAACTGTTTTTT. This sequence encodes CAWKGLDRENNEKLFF.

This clone was found once. The chain carries TRBV9 and TRBJ2-2; 10 nucleotides match TRBD2. CDR3 length: 16 residues. Germline V CDR1 and CDR2: SGDLS, YYNGEE. V lost 4 bases and J lost 5; bases outside the gene matches: 8. The CDR3 loop reads CASSPPGLASTGELFF. The CDR3 DNA follows: TGTGCCAGCAGCCCACCGGGACTAGCGAGTACCGGGGAGCTGTTTTTT.

A few counts support this clone. The chain recombines TRBV4-2 with TRBJ2-7; TRBD2 matches 11 bases. Trimming at V came to 4 bases and at J to 5 bases, leaving 4 bases not matched to a gene. The CDR3 covers 14 residues. CDR1 and CDR2 (germline): LGHNA, YNFKEQ. The CDR3 DNA follows: TGTGCCAGCAGCCGTAGCGGGAGGGAAGACGAGCAGTACTTC. It yields the protein CASSRSGREDEQYF.

This rearrangement joins TRBV11-1 to TRBJ2-1; 10 bases are shared with TRBD1. V shed 6 bases, J shed 6 bases, and the junction held 8 bases outside the gene matches. Germline CDR1 is SGHAT and CDR2 is FQDESV (reference sequence). CDR3 size: 15 residues. The CDR3 bases are TGTGCCAGCAGTCCAGGGACAGGGGAGGTCAATGAGCAGTTCTTC. Amino acid sequence: CASSPGTGEVNEQFF.

The DNA of the CDR3 is TGTGCCAGTAGTATGGACAGGTCCCCCACAGATACGCAGTATTTT. Translation: CASSMDRSPTDTQYF. The chain recombines TRBV19 with TRBJ2-3; 7 nucleotides line up with TRBD1. The germline gives CDR1 LNHDA, CDR2 SQIVND (reference sequence). CDR3 length equals 15 residues. The V segment lost 3 bases and the J segment 2 bases; nucleotides outside the gene matches: 5.

The V and J genes are TRBV29-1 and TRBJ2-7; the match to TRBD2 covers 12 bases. V trimming: 0 bases; J trimming: 3 bases; junction bases outside the gene matches: 3. CDR1 SQVTM and CDR2 ANQGSEA come from the germline V gene. CDR3 length: 15 amino acids. This CDR3 reads CSVEEGLAGSYEQYF. The CDR3 DNA follows: TGCAGCGTTGAAGAAGGACTAGCGGGAAGCTACGAGCAGTACTTC.

The CDR3 DNA reads TGTGCCAGTAGCATGGATGGGGCAGGGGGCAAATACGAGCAGTACTTC. Protein sequence: CASSMDGAGGKYEQYF. V is TRBV19 and J is TRBJ2-7, with TRBD1 identical over 8 bases. From germline, CDR1 is LNHDA and CDR2 SQIVND (reference sequence). The CDR3 runs to 16 residues. J gave up 4 bases and V 6 bases, and 14 bases lay outside the gene matches. The complete variable domain, with remaining parts taken from reference TRBV19 and TRBJ2-7, reads DGGITQSPKYLFRKEGQNVTLSCEQNLNHDAMYWYRQDPGQGLRLIYYSQIVNDFQKGDIAEGYSVSREKKESFPLTVTSAQKNPTAFYLCASSMDGAGGKYEQYFGPGTRLTVT.

The genes are TRBV7-2 and TRBJ2-2; 9 bases line up with TRBD2. Germline CDR1 reads SGHTA; CDR2 reads FQGNSA. The CDR3 is made up of 16 amino acids. J was trimmed by 3 bases and V by 11 bases; bases with no gene match: 13. In DNA form, the CDR3 reads TGTGCCTCCGCAGCCCCTAGCGGGATTGACACCGGGGAGCTGTTTTTT. This gives the protein CASAAPSGIDTGELFF. Full variable domain (rest looked up from reference TRBV7-2 and TRBJ2-2): GAGVSQSPSNKVTEKGKDVELRCDPISGHTALYWYRQSLGQGLEFLIYFQGNSAPDKSGLPSDRFSAERTGGSVSTLTIQRTQQEDSAVYLCASAAPSGIDTGELFFGEGSRLTVL.

The rearrangement uses TRBV5-1 and TRBJ1-1; a possible D gene is TRBD1 (6 bases). The CDR3 extends over 14 amino acids. V lost 4 bases to trimming and J lost 1 base, with 11 bases between them. Germline lookup yields CDR1 SGHRS and CDR2 YFSETQ. The CDR3 reads CASSINRANTEAFF. For the CDR3, the DNA is TGCGCCAGCAGCATAAACAGGGCGAACACTGAAGCTTTCTTT.

V is TRBV30 and J is TRBJ2-7; 10 bases are a match to TRBD2. Germline lookup yields CDR1 GTSNPN and CDR2 SVGIG (reference sequence). This CDR3 comprises 13 residues. V gave up 5 bases and J gave up 2 bases; unmatched junction bases: 3. CDR3 coding DNA: TGTGCCTGGTCTAGCGGGAGTGCCTACGAGCAGTACTTC. Translating it yields CAWSSGSAYEQYF.